The 12 T cell receptor beta chains given below trace back to one sample, sequenced in a study of blood T cells in healthy people across ages (dated by TCRdb to between 2015 and 2017). Libraries were constructed by 5' RACE. Sequenced using an Illumina HiSeq 2500. A second PCR of roughly 7 to 12 cycles was performed with a sample-barcoded 5' primer and a J-beta primer mix. TCRdb cleaned the public reads at Q25 with fastp, built clones with MiXCR and kept in-frame beta chains. Under each unique CDR3 protein, matching rows form one entry showing the most common genes and DNA. Here the sample has about 570,000 distinct CDR3 sequences; roughly 28% occur a single time. Of the sample, less than 20% is held by the ten largest clones. Input material: blood. These receptors were collected from a woman in her sixties or seventies in good health.

V usage is TRBV28 and J usage is TRBJ2-7; unclear D gene. This CDR3 is built from 16 residues. The V end lost 3 bases, the J end lost 0 bases, and 15 bases lay between the germline ends. The germline V gene has CDR1 MDHEN and CDR2 SYDVKM. The chain's CDR3 is CASSFAGERPSYEQYF. The CDR3 DNA sequence: TGTGCCAGCAGTTTTGCTGGCGAACGTCCCTCCTACGAGCAGTACTTC. Filled out from reference TRBV28 and TRBJ2-7, the complete variable domain reads DVKVTQSSRYLVKRTGEKVFLECVQDMDHENMFWYRQDPGLGLRLIYFSYDVKMKEKGDIPEGYSVSREKKERFSLILESASTNQTSMYLCASSFAGERPSYEQYFGPGTRLTVT.

The genes are TRBV20-1 and TRBJ1-2, with D perhaps TRBD1 (6 bases). CDR3 size: 15 residues. Trimming cost V 1 base and J 0 bases, with 12 bases left between them. Germline-derived CDR1 and CDR2 are DFQATT and SNEGSKA (reference sequence). The chain's CDR3 is CSARVRGQTNYGYTF. The CDR3 DNA is TGCAGTGCTAGAGTAAGGGGACAAACTAACTATGGCTACACCTTC.

In its sample, this clonotype was seen a few times. In DNA form, the CDR3 reads TGCAGTGCTAGAGCCCTCGGGACTTCCTTCTACGAGCAGTACTTC. Protein sequence: CSARALGTSFYEQYF. The chain is built from TRBV20-1 and TRBJ2-7; TRBD2 is a possible D gene (6 bases). Germline assignment: CDR1 DFQATT and CDR2 SNEGSKA (reference sequence). The CDR3 length is 15 residues. Trimming took 1 base from V and 3 from J, leaving 16 bases between them.

V gene TRBV7-8 combines with J gene TRBJ2-3; 7 nucleotides agree with TRBD1. The length of the CDR3 is 15 residues. Trimming took 5 bases from V and 4 from J; bases not matched to a gene: 9. Per germline, CDR1 SGHVS and CDR2 FQNEAQ. The CDR3 DNA sequence: TGTGCCAGCAGCACCGACAGGGTACGGGCAGATACGCAGTATTTT. Protein product: CASSTDRVRADTQYF. The full variable domain, in which reference TRBV7-8 and TRBJ2-3 provide the parts outside the CDR3, is GAGVSQSPRYKVAKRGQDVALRCDPISGHVSLFWYQQALGQGPEFLTYFQNEAQLDKSGLPSDRFFAERPEGSVSTLKIQRTQQEDSAVYLCASSTDRVRADTQYFGPGTRLTVL.

The gene calls are TRBV5-1 and TRBJ2-5; 8 positions agree with TRBD2. The CDR3 extends over 16 amino acids. Germline values: CDR1 SGHRS, CDR2 YFSETQ. With 0 bases clipped from V and 9 bases from J, the junction kept 13 bases outside the gene matches. The chain's CDR3 is CASSLALSSGPEAQYF. The CDR3 bases are TGCGCCAGCAGCTTGGCGTTGTCTAGCGGGCCTGAGGCCCAGTACTTC.

The chain uses TRBV5-5 and TRBJ1-3; perhaps TRBD1 as D (5 bases). Trimming left V 4 bases short and J 0 bases short, with 11 bases between. Germline V gives CDR1 SGHKS, CDR2 YYEKEE (reference sequence). The length of the CDR3 is 15 residues. CDR3 sequence: CASSEDIGSGNTIYF. The CDR3 DNA reads as TGTGCCAGCAGCGAGGACATCGGCTCTGGAAACACCATATATTTT.

The table lists this clonotype with a few counts. This sequence joins TRBV6-5 and TRBJ2-5; a possible D gene is TRBD1 (6 bases). The J call is uncertain, as TRBJ2-7 better fits the DNA end. Germline CDR1 and CDR2: MNHEY and SVGAGI. This CDR3 comprises 13 residues. CDR3 bases: TGTGCCAGCCGACGGGACAATACCTACGAGCAGTACTTC. Translation: CASRRDNTYEQYF.

This CDR3 is CSAKAGGNYGYTF. Here the CDR3 DNA reads TGCAGTGCTAAGGCGGGGGGAAACTATGGCTACACCTTC. This sequence joins TRBV20-1 and TRBJ1-2, with TRBD1 as a possible D gene (5 bases). This CDR3 region has 13 residues. CDR1 is DFQATT and CDR2 is SNEGSKA in the germline V gene (reference sequence). Between the trimmed V and J ends, which lost 4 bases and 2 bases, there was a span of 11 bases.

V usage is TRBV2 and J usage is TRBJ1-5; the D is unclear. The CDR3 consists of 14 residues. Germline lookup yields CDR1 SNHLY and CDR2 FYNNEI. Trimming took 1 base from V and 4 from J, leaving 8 bases between them. CDR3 loop: CASSEELANQPQHF. The CDR3 coding sequence is TGTGCCAGCAGTGAAGAACTGGCGAATCAGCCCCAGCATTTT.

This clonotype was detected a few times. The chain joins TRBV15 to TRBJ2-3; tentative D call: TRBD2 (5 bases). Germline CDR1 and CDR2: LNHNV and YYDKDF (reference sequence). V dropped 0 bases and J dropped 6 bases, with 10 bases sitting between them. CDR3 length equals 14 residues. The CDR3 region has the DNA TGTGCCACCAGCAGAGATATAGCGAGCGATACGCAGTATTTT. It encodes CATSRDIASDTQYF.

This clonotype showed up many times. The CDR3 protein is CASSHGTPEAFF. Written as DNA, the CDR3 is TGTGCCAGCAGCCACGGGACTCCTGAAGCTTTCTTT. The chain couples TRBV3-1 to TRBJ1-1, with TRBD1 as a possible D gene (5 bases). The CDR3 runs 12 residues. Trimming cost V 3 bases and J 6 bases, with 8 bases left between them. CDR1 and CDR2 from the germline V gene are LGHDT and YNNKEL (reference sequence).

This clonotype was seen a few times. This rearrangement joins TRBV24-1 to TRBJ2-6; no clear D gene. The CDR3 spans 15 residues. CDR1 KGHDR and CDR2 SFDVKD come from the germline V gene. V was shortened by 3 bases and J by 4 bases, with 9 bases between the two germline ends. Here the CDR3 reads CATSDPRSGANVLTF. DNA of the CDR3: TGTGCCACCAGTGATCCTAGAAGCGGGGCCAACGTCCTGACTTTC.